This is a list of T cell receptor beta chains from one sample in a study of blood T cells in healthy people across ages. TCRdb reanalysed the 5' RACE reads using MiXCR and keeps one entry per CDR3 protein. This sample carries 700,000 to 950,000 distinct CDR3 sequences, roughly 41% of them seen once, and the ten largest clones take 20% to 25%. Sequencing was performed on blood. Receptors originate from a woman aged 55-70 years in good health. The CDR3 runs from the conserved cysteine through the conserved F or W. A D gene is named only where the DNA matches it firmly. Only part of the rows carry a size: once, few, many, or a class if the clone is expanded.

abundance: -; d_gene: TRBD1; v_gene: TRBV11-2; j_gene: TRBJ2-5; CDR3nt: TGTGCCAGCAGCTTAGGATCGACAGGGGGATTGGAGACCCAGTACTTC; CDR3aa: CASSLGSTGGLETQYF
abundance: -; d_gene: TRBD1; v_gene: TRBV7-9; j_gene: TRBJ2-7; CDR3nt: TGTGCCAGCAGCAGGGGGCCAGACGAGCAGTACTTC; CDR3aa: CASSRGPDEQYF
abundance: few; d_gene: -; v_gene: TRBV6-1; j_gene: TRBJ2-3; CDR3nt: TGTGCCAGCATCGGGGAGACCACAGATACGCAGTATTTT; CDR3aa: CASIGETTDTQYF
abundance: -; d_gene: -; v_gene: TRBV6-5; j_gene: TRBJ2-6; CDR3nt: TGTGCCAGCAGCACAGTGTACGGGGCCAACGTCCTGACTTTC; CDR3aa: CASSTVYGANVLTF
abundance: -; d_gene: -; v_gene: TRBV4-1; j_gene: TRBJ1-1; CDR3nt: TGCGCCAGCAGCCAAGATGAGATTGCCGGGTTCCAGGACACTGAAGCTTTCTTT; CDR3aa: CASSQDEIAGFQDTEAFF
abundance: few; d_gene: TRBD2; v_gene: TRBV11-1; j_gene: TRBJ2-1; CDR3nt: TGTGCCAGCAGCCAAGGCAGGGGACTAGCGGGAGTAAATGAGCAGTTCTTC; CDR3aa: CASSQGRGLAGVNEQFF
abundance: few; d_gene: -; v_gene: TRBV7-3; j_gene: TRBJ2-2; CDR3nt: TGTGCCAGCAGCTTAGCAGGAGGGGAGCTGTTTTTT; CDR3aa: CASSLAGGELFF
abundance: few; d_gene: -; v_gene: TRBV5-6; j_gene: TRBJ2-1; CDR3nt: TGTGCCAGCAGCTTGGGGCAAGGCAGATCCTACAATGAGCAGTTCTTC; CDR3aa: CASSLGQGRSYNEQFF
abundance: many; d_gene: TRBD1; v_gene: TRBV20-1; j_gene: TRBJ1-5; CDR3nt: TGCAGTGCCATGGAGGGGGCGAGCAATCAGCCCCAGCATTTT; CDR3aa: CSAMEGASNQPQHF
abundance: few; d_gene: -; v_gene: TRBV5-1; j_gene: TRBJ2-3; CDR3nt: TGCGCCAGCAGCTTGGTAAGACTACAGGAGACAACAGATACGCAGTATTTT; CDR3aa: CASSLVRLQETTDTQYF
abundance: few; d_gene: -; v_gene: TRBV6-2/TRBV6-3; j_gene: TRBJ2-1; CDR3nt: TGTGCCAGCAGTTACTCAACCGTTTTAGGACAGTTATACAATGAGCAGTTCTTC; CDR3aa: CASSYSTVLGQLYNEQFF
abundance: -; d_gene: -; v_gene: TRBV11-2; j_gene: TRBJ2-1; CDR3nt: TGTGCCGTAGAGGAGGGGGCCAATGAGCAGTTCTTC; CDR3aa: CAVEEGANEQFF
abundance: few; d_gene: -; v_gene: TRBV21-1; j_gene: TRBJ2-5; CDR3nt: TGTGCCAGCAGCAACCCCGACAAGGAGGGACAAGAGACCCAGTACTTC; CDR3aa: CASSNPDKEGQETQYF
abundance: few; d_gene: -; v_gene: TRBV7-2; j_gene: TRBJ2-7; CDR3nt: TGTGCCAGCAGCTTAGCACAGGGAGGGCGGAGGGAGCAGTACTTC; CDR3aa: CASSLAQGGRREQYF
abundance: -; d_gene: TRBD2; v_gene: TRBV6-5; j_gene: TRBJ2-5; CDR3nt: TGTGCCAGCTGGGAGGCCGGGAGGAGGGAGACCCAGTACTTC; CDR3aa: CASWEAGRRETQYF
abundance: many; d_gene: TRBD2; v_gene: TRBV4-2; j_gene: TRBJ2-5; CDR3nt: TGTGCCAGCAGCCAAGATGGGAGGACTAGCGGGGAGACCCAGTACTTC; CDR3aa: CASSQDGRTSGETQYF
abundance: -; d_gene: TRBD1; v_gene: TRBV9; j_gene: TRBJ2-7; CDR3nt: TGTGCCAGCAGCGGTACTGGACAGGGGGAGTTATACGAGCAGTACTTC; CDR3aa: CASSGTGQGELYEQYF
abundance: -; d_gene: TRBD1; v_gene: TRBV2; j_gene: TRBJ1-4; CDR3nt: TGTGCCAGCAGTGAGGGGACAGGACTGTTTTTT; CDR3aa: CASSEGTGLFF
abundance: few; d_gene: TRBD2; v_gene: TRBV7-9; j_gene: TRBJ2-5; CDR3nt: TGTGCCAGCAGCCCCGGGACTAGTCTACAGACCCAGTACTTC; CDR3aa: CASSPGTSLQTQYF
abundance: -; d_gene: -; v_gene: TRBV4-1; j_gene: TRBJ1-5; CDR3nt: TGCGCCAGCAGCCAAGACGGCAGTTCGGATTTATATAGCAATCAGCCCCAGCATTTT; CDR3aa: CASSQDGSSDLYSNQPQHF
abundance: few; d_gene: -; v_gene: TRBV20-1; j_gene: TRBJ1-2; CDR3nt: TGCAGTGCTCAATCGGTAGCAGGTCATTATGGCTACACCTTC; CDR3aa: CSAQSVAGHYGYTF
abundance: -; d_gene: -; v_gene: TRBV9; j_gene: TRBJ2-7; CDR3nt: TGTGCCAGCAGCGGAGGGGCGCAGTACGAGCAGTACTTC; CDR3aa: CASSGGAQYEQYF
abundance: -; d_gene: -; v_gene: TRBV15; j_gene: TRBJ1-4; CDR3nt: TGTGCCGCCCGAGCGGCCGCTAATGAAAAACTGTTTTTT; CDR3aa: CAARAAANEKLFF
abundance: -; d_gene: -; v_gene: TRBV28; j_gene: TRBJ1-1; CDR3nt: TGTGCCAGCATCCTGGGGGGGGTCCCTGAAGCTTTCTTT; CDR3aa: CASILGGVPEAFF
abundance: -; d_gene: -; v_gene: TRBV20-1; j_gene: TRBJ1-6; CDR3nt: TGCAGTGCTAGAGGGATCGGTGAGGGGCGAAATTCACCCCTCCACTTT; CDR3aa: CSARGIGEGRNSPLHF
abundance: -; d_gene: TRBD2; v_gene: TRBV9; j_gene: TRBJ2-3; CDR3nt: TGTGCCAGCAGCGCCCAACGACTAGCGGGGGTCCTTAGCACAGATGCGCAGTATTTT; CDR3aa: CASSAQRLAGVLSTDAQYF
abundance: -; d_gene: -; v_gene: TRBV4-2; j_gene: TRBJ2-1; CDR3nt: TGTGCCAGCAGCCAAGGGGCAGGGACCGCTGACAATGAGCAGTTCTTC; CDR3aa: CASSQGAGTADNEQFF
abundance: once; d_gene: -; v_gene: TRBV5-6; j_gene: TRBJ2-5; CDR3nt: TGTGCCAGCAGCTTGGGTGGCAAGCAAGAGACCCAGTACTTC; CDR3aa: CASSLGGKQETQYF
abundance: many; d_gene: TRBD2; v_gene: TRBV4-2; j_gene: TRBJ2-1; CDR3nt: TGTGCCAGCAGCCAAGGGACCGGGACTAGCGGGAGGAGCTCCTACAATGAGCAGTTCTTC; CDR3aa: CASSQGTGTSGRSSYNEQFF
abundance: few; d_gene: -; v_gene: TRBV11-2; j_gene: TRBJ2-1; CDR3nt: TGTGCCAGCAGCTCCGGATCCTCCAATGAGCAGTTCTTC; CDR3aa: CASSSGSSNEQFF
abundance: many; d_gene: -; v_gene: TRBV29-1; j_gene: TRBJ2-3; CDR3nt: TGCAGCGTCGTACAGGGACACGATACGCAGTATTTT; CDR3aa: CSVVQGHDTQYF
abundance: few; d_gene: -; v_gene: TRBV7-9; j_gene: TRBJ1-1; CDR3nt: TGTGCCAGCAGCTTAGCGAGTACGGGTTCAGAAGCTTTCTTT; CDR3aa: CASSLASTGSEAFF
abundance: -; d_gene: TRBD1; v_gene: TRBV6-2/TRBV6-3; j_gene: TRBJ1-2; CDR3nt: TGTGCCAGCGGGGACAGAATGGACTATGGCTACACCTTC; CDR3aa: CASGDRMDYGYTF